The T cell receptor beta chain described here comes from a study of CD8+ T cells in alopecia areata. Study-wide background: Patients in the treated group were given tofacitinib by mouth, 5 to 10 mg twice a day.

Study findings and constraints: Tofacitinib yielded significantly lower scalp clonality and fewer expanded CD8+ clones among the top 100.

Investigators isolated RNA and reverse transcribed it into cDNA to act as the sequencing template. The method was immunoSEQ multiplex PCR; TCRdb's version includes in-frame clones alone and lacks a portion of them. The sample gives some 190,000 clones, about three fifths of which show up once; about 1.3% is in the top ten. This CDR3 spans 16 amino acids. CDR1 and CDR2 from the germline V gene are MNHNY and SVGAGI (reference sequence). Trimming shortened V by 0 bases and J by 2 bases, and 11 bases separated the two germline ends. Treatment specified: oral pan-JAK inhibitor, 5-10 mg twice daily. Details on this clone: Antigen unknown.

The sample in question was CD4+ T cells sorted from blood, obtained around week 50, from a patient treated with tofacitinib. This TCR was recovered from a human donor with alopecia areata. V usage is TRBV6-6 and J usage is TRBJ1-5; perhaps TRBD1 as D (5 bases). The chain's CDR3 is CASSYSGGGGNQPQHF. CDR3 coding DNA: TGTGCCAGCAGTTACTCGGGGGGTGGCGGCAATCAGCCCCAGCATTTT.